The 4 T cell receptor beta chains presented below share a single source sample, sequenced in a study of cytomegalovirus exposure and HLA in healthy donors. Sequencing was performed with immunoSEQ multiplex PCR; in TCRdb, only in-frame clones are kept and a portion is missing. The data contain 250,000 to 350,000 clones, 70% to 90% of them singletons. Sequencing was done on a sample of PBMCs. The receptors were sampled from a woman aged 18-35 years in good health and CMV-seronegative.

This rearrangement joins TRBV10-3 to TRBJ2-3; a possible D gene is TRBD1 (6 bases). The V end was cut by 7 bases, the J end by 0 bases, with 14 bases between. The germline CDR1 and CDR2 sequences are ENHRY and SYGVKD. There are 15 residues in the CDR3. CDR3 loop: CAIKENTGSTDTQYF. In DNA, the CDR3 is TGTGCCATCAAGGAAAATACAGGGAGCACAGATACGCAGTATTTT.

The V gene is TRBV27, the J gene TRBJ2-7; no firm D call. Trimming left V 3 bases short and J 0 bases short, with 3 bases between. The CDR3 spans 12 residues. The germline gives CDR1 MNHEY, CDR2 SMNVEV (reference sequence). Here the CDR3 reads CASSFYSYEQYF. The CDR3 DNA sequence: TGTGCCAGCAGTTTCTACTCCTACGAGCAGTACTTC.

The chain combines TRBV2 with TRBJ2-1; TRBD1 agrees at 8 bases. Unmatched junction bases numbered 15, after V lost 6 bases and J lost 11 bases. There are 15 residues in the CDR3. From germline, CDR1 is SNHLY and CDR2 FYNNEI. The CDR3 DNA reads as TGTGCCAGCAGATTGGACAGGGCCCTTCGATGGCAGCAGTTCTTC. Its protein product is CASRLDRALRWQQFF.

This clone appeared once. This sequence joins TRBV27 and TRBJ2-5; TRBD2 matches at 12 bases. With 5 bases clipped from V and 2 bases from J, the junction kept 6 bases outside the gene matches. This CDR3 is built from 16 residues. CDR1 and CDR2 (germline): MNHEY, SMNVEV (reference sequence). The CDR3 coding sequence is TGTGCCAGCAGTCCCCATGGACTAGCGGGACAAGAGACCCAGTACTTC. Translated: CASSPHGLAGQETQYF.